Below, 19 T cell receptor beta chains from the same sample are listed, as sequenced in a study of siplizumab effects on memory and regulatory T cells. Only in-frame clones appear in the TCRdb table, and some are missing; sequencing was by immunoSEQ multiplex PCR. In the table there are approximately 100,000 clones, about 91% of which are singletons. The sequenced sample consisted of Tregs sorted from blood. The source is a human donor in good health.

To note about this clone: A read error may account for a junction end that differs from germline. Here the CDR3 DNA reads TGTGCTAGCAGCTTAACAGGGAATTATAGCAATCAGCCCCAGCATTTT. This gives the protein CASSLTGNYSNQPQHF. V usage is TRBV7-7 and J usage is TRBJ1-5; a weak D match, TRBD1 (6 bases). Germline V CDR1 and CDR2: SSHAT, FNYEAQ (reference sequence). CDR3 size: 16 residues.

This chain links TRBV14 with TRBJ2-1; 7 nucleotides align to TRBD2. J lost 8 bases, V lost 0 bases, and 7 bases had no gene match. This CDR3 has 15 residues. Germline CDR1 reads SGHDN; CDR2 reads FVKESK. The CDR3 spells CASSQERIAGHEQFF. In nucleotides, the CDR3 is TGTGCCAGCAGCCAAGAGCGAATAGCGGGCCATGAGCAGTTCTTC.

This CDR3 reads CASREQAGGYNEQFF. The DNA of the CDR3 is TGTGCCAGCAGGGAACAGGCGGGGGGATACAATGAGCAGTTCTTC. The chain combines TRBV6-6 with TRBJ2-1; 8 bases map to TRBD2. This CDR3 is 15 amino acids long. Germline V lookup: CDR1 MNHNY, CDR2 SVGAGI (reference sequence). Losses at the gene ends were 6 bases for V and 4 bases for J; bases not matched to a gene: 8.

The rearrangement uses TRBV7-6 and TRBJ2-5; D ambiguous. Germline loops: CDR1 SGHVS, CDR2 FNYEAQ. The length of the CDR3 is 14 residues. With 2 bases removed from V and 5 bases from J, the gap between germline ends came to 12 bases. The DNA of the CDR3 is TGTGCCAGCAGCTTAATGGTTAACGTGGAGACCCAGTACTTC. Residues: CASSLMVNVETQYF. Full variable domain (remainder filled in from reference TRBV7-6 and TRBJ2-5): GAGVSQSPRYKVTKRGQDVALRCDPISGHVSLYWYRQALGQGPEFLTYFNYEAQQDKSGLPNDRFSAERPEGSISTLTIQRTEQRDSAMYRCASSLMVNVETQYFGPGTRLLVL.

The chain recombines TRBV5-1 with TRBJ2-3; possibly TRBD2 for D (6 bases). V dropped 4 bases and J dropped 6 bases, with 18 bases sitting between them. The CDR3 consists of 15 residues. Per the germline V gene, CDR1 is SGHRS and CDR2 is YFSETQ. The CDR3 sequence is CASSPGPSRGDTQYF. The CDR3 DNA follows: TGCGCCAGCAGCCCCGGACCTTCACGGGGGGATACGCAGTATTTT.

This chain uses TRBV5-1 with TRBJ2-2; maybe TRBD2 (5 bases). The CDR3 covers 12 residues. Germline CDR1 reads SGHRS; CDR2 reads YFSETQ. V was shortened by 6 bases and J by 6 bases, with 9 bases between the two germline ends. CDR3 nucleotides: TGCGCCAGCAATCGGGAATCCGGGGAGCTGTTTTTT. Translated, it gives CASNRESGELFF.

The chain carries TRBV5-8 and TRBJ1-1; perhaps TRBD1 as D (6 bases). The V and J ends lost 1 base and 5 bases respectively, with 21 bases between them. In germline, CDR1 is SGHTS, CDR2 YDEGEE. This CDR3 region has 17 residues. CDR3 in DNA: TGTGCCAGCAGCTTGTCGCTTGGCAGGGGAGTAGGAACTGAAGCTTTCTTT. Amino acids: CASSLSLGRGVGTEAFF.

V usage is TRBV6-4 and J usage is TRBJ2-5; a weak D match, TRBD2 (6 bases). Per the germline V gene, CDR1 is MRHNA and CDR2 is SNTAGT. This CDR3 region has 18 residues. Deletions cut 1 base from V and 10 bases from J, with 28 bases between. The CDR3 reads CASSDFSVELEVGEDQYF. CDR3 nucleotides: TGTGCCAGCAGTGACTTTAGCGTAGAGCTTGAGGTGGGGGAGGACCAGTACTTC.

Here the CDR3 DNA reads TGTGCCAGCAGCTTCTCCGGGGCTATTAATGAAAAACTGTTTTTT. This encodes CASSFSGAINEKLFF. V and J are TRBV9 and TRBJ1-4, with D perhaps matching TRBD1 (5 bases). This CDR3 region has 15 residues. The V and J ends lost 4 bases and 4 bases respectively, with 14 bases between them. Germline values: CDR1 SGDLS, CDR2 YYNGEE.

This chain links TRBV18 with TRBJ2-3; no clear D. Trimming took off 2 bases at V and 0 bases at J, with 6 bases between the two ends. This CDR3 has 14 residues. CDR1 KGHSH and CDR2 LQKENI come from the germline V gene. The CDR3 spells CASSPEISTDTQYF. The DNA of the CDR3 is TGTGCCAGCTCACCAGAGATTAGCACAGATACGCAGTATTTT. Filled out from reference TRBV18 and TRBJ2-3, the complete variable domain reads NAGVMQNPRHLVRRRGQEARLRCSPMKGHSHVYWYRQLPEEGLKFMVYLQKENIIDESGMPKERFSAEFPKEGPSILRIQQVVRGDSAAYFCASSPEISTDTQYFGPGTRLTVL.

J is TRBJ2-1 and V is TRBV10-3; D is unresolved. CDR3 size: 12 residues. Germline V CDR1 and CDR2: ENHRY, SYGVKD. CDR3: CATWAGYNEQFF. DNA of the CDR3: TGTGCTACCTGGGCTGGATACAATGAGCAGTTCTTC.

The V and J genes are TRBV29-1 and TRBJ1-2; tentative D call: TRBD1 (5 bases). With 4 bases removed from V and 3 bases from J, the gap between germline ends came to 12 bases. Germline V gene data show CDR1 as SQVTM and CDR2 as ANQGSEA. There are 13 residues in the CDR3. CDR3 in DNA: TGCAGCGTTGTTGCAGGGTGGGACTATGGCTACACCTTC. Protein sequence: CSVVAGWDYGYTF.

The J gene is TRBJ1-2, the V gene TRBV19, with D hard to call. The V and J ends lost 3 bases and 7 bases respectively, with 6 bases between them. The CDR3 contains 11 residues. The germline V gene encodes CDR1 LNHDA and CDR2 SQIVND (reference sequence). CDR3 residues: CASSMYGGYTF. CDR3 nucleotides: TGTGCCAGTAGTATGTACGGTGGCTACACCTTC.

The chain uses TRBV11-2 and TRBJ2-4; the match to TRBD2 covers 13 bases. Germline V gives CDR1 SGHAT, CDR2 FQNNGV. Germline trimming cut 2 bases from V and 0 bases from J; bases unmatched to any gene: 4. This CDR3 spans 18 amino acids. The CDR3, as DNA: TGTGCCAGCAGCTTAAGGACTAGCGGGAGACAAGCCAAAAACATTCAGTACTTC. Translation: CASSLRTSGRQAKNIQYF.

The rearrangement joins TRBV19 to TRBJ2-3; a possible D gene is TRBD2 (6 bases). Trimming pared 6 bases from V and 8 bases from J, leaving 15 bases between. The CDR3 totals 13 residues. Germline loops: CDR1 LNHDA, CDR2 SQIVND (reference sequence). CDR3 in DNA: TGTGCCAGTAGGCCTCCGAGACTAGTTACGCAGTATTTT. It is translated as CASRPPRLVTQYF.

This clone appeared a single time. CDR3 sequence reads: CASRGTGGTEAFF. The CDR3 region has the DNA TGTGCCAGCAGGGGGACAGGGGGCACTGAAGCTTTCTTT. V usage is TRBV5-4 and J usage is TRBJ1-1, with 11 nucleotides matching TRBD1. CDR3 size: 13 residues. The germline V gene has CDR1 SGHNT and CDR2 YYREEE (reference sequence). With V trimmed by 5 bases and J by 4 bases, 1 base remained unmatched.

This sequence joins TRBV7-9 and TRBJ2-7; 15 bases match TRBD2. V shed 4 bases and J 3 bases; nucleotides not matched to a gene: 7. This CDR3 is 17 amino acids long. Germline V gives CDR1 SEHNR, CDR2 FQNEAQ (reference sequence). The CDR3 here is CASSYGLAGGYIYEQYF. CDR3 in DNA: TGTGCCAGCAGCTACGGACTAGCGGGAGGGTATATCTACGAGCAGTACTTC.

This chain connects TRBV19 to TRBJ2-5; D unclear. V gave up 5 bases and J gave up 3 bases, with 10 bases separating them. The CDR3 runs 13 residues. Germline V CDR1 and CDR2: LNHDA, SQIVND (reference sequence). This CDR3 is CASSAHKEETQYF. DNA for the CDR3: TGTGCCAGTAGTGCGCACAAAGAAGAGACCCAGTACTTC.

This clone was seen only once. Other DNA sequences from this sample encode an identical CDR3 as well. This chain connects TRBV7-3 to TRBJ2-1, with a tentative D call TRBD2 (5 bases). The V and J ends lost 1 base and 7 bases respectively, with 5 bases between them. There are 12 residues in the CDR3. Germline CDR1 is SGHTA and CDR2 is FQGTGA. The CDR3 here is CASSLSGNEQFF. CDR3 in DNA: TGTGCCAGCAGCTTAAGCGGGAATGAGCAGTTCTTC.